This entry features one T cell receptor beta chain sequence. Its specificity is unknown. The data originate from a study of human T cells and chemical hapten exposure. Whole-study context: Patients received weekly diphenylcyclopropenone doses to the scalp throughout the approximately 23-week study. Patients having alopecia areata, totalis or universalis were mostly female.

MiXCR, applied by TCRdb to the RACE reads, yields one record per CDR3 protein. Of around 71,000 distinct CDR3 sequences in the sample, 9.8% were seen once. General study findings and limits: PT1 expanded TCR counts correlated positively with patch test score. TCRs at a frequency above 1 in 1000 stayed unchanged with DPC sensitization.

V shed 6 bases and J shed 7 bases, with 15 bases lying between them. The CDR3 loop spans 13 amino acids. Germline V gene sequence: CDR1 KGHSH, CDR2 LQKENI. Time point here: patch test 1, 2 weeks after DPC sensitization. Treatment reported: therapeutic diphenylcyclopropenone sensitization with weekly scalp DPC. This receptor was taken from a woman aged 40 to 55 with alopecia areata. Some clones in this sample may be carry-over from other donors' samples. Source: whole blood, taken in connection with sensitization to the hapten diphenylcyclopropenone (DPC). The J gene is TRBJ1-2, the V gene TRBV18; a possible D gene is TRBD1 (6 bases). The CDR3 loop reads CASSAAGDVGYTF. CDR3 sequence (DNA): TGTGCCAGCTCCGCGGCAGGGGATGTTGGCTACACCTTC.